The 12 T cell receptor beta chains in this list originate from one sample, sequenced in a study of T cell responses to AZD1222 COVID-19 vaccine. Repertoires were generated with immunoSEQ multiplex PCR, while TCRdb's copy carries only in-frame clones and drops some. The sample yields about 73,000 clones, approximately 92% seen once. The material sequenced was peripheral blood, taken 28 days after the second AZD1222 dose. The source is an adult who received the AZD1222 COVID-19 vaccine.

The chain combines TRBV2 with TRBJ1-2; 7 bases line up with TRBD1. V shed 3 bases and J 4 bases; nucleotides not matched to a gene: 5. Germline CDR1 and CDR2: SNHLY and FYNNEI. This CDR3 has 14 residues. The CDR3 loop reads CASSDLDRIYGYTF. CDR3 sequence (DNA): TGTGCCAGCAGTGACCTGGACAGGATCTATGGCTACACCTTC.

The gene calls are TRBV11-3 and TRBJ2-2; 7 nucleotides agree with TRBD1. The CDR3 has 13 residues. The germline CDR1 and CDR2 sequences are SGHNT and YENEEA. J gave up 5 bases and V 5 bases, and 2 bases lay outside the gene matches. This CDR3 reads CASSQQGTGELFF. The CDR3, as DNA: TGTGCCAGCAGCCAACAGGGGACCGGGGAGCTGTTTTTT.

Only a few counts were recorded for this clone. The rearrangement links TRBV19 to TRBJ1-1, with no clear D. CDR1 is LNHDA and CDR2 is SQIVND in the germline V gene (reference sequence). This CDR3 has 14 amino acids. V lost 2 bases and J 1 base, leaving 8 bases between the germline ends. CDR3 nucleotide sequence: TGTGCCAGTAGTATATGGTCTGCGAACACTGAAGCTTTCTTT. Its translation: CASSIWSANTEAFF.

This clone came up a few times. The rearrangement links TRBV4-3 to TRBJ2-2; 11 positions agree with TRBD1. The germline V gene encodes CDR1 LGHNA and CDR2 YSLEER. The CDR3 is 19 residues long. With V trimmed by 1 base and J by 5 bases, 12 bases remained unmatched. Here the CDR3 reads CASSQAPTGTGGGTGELFF. The CDR3 DNA reads as TGCGCCAGCAGCCAAGCACCAACCGGGACAGGGGGAGGAACCGGGGAGCTGTTTTTT.

This clone was seen a few times. The rearrangement uses TRBV5-1 and TRBJ1-1; D is unclear. Germline values: CDR1 SGHRS, CDR2 YFSETQ. This CDR3 spans 14 amino acids. The V and J ends lost 0 bases and 2 bases respectively, with 8 bases between them. The CDR3 region has the DNA TGCGCCAGCAGCTTGGCCGCTTCCAACACTGAAGCTTTCTTT. It yields the protein CASSLAASNTEAFF.

The chain couples TRBV19 to TRBJ2-5; D call uncertain. V was cut by 5 bases and J by 5 bases, with 21 bases left in between. The CDR3 covers 16 residues. The germline CDR1 and CDR2 sequences are LNHDA and SQIVND (reference sequence). The CDR3 loop is CASSPQPTGRRETQYF. In DNA, the CDR3 is TGTGCCAGTAGTCCCCAACCGACGGGCCGGCGGGAGACCCAGTACTTC.

A single count supports this clone. The chain has TRBV7-6 and TRBJ2-3, with 14 bases fitting TRBD2. J was trimmed by 3 bases and V by 5 bases; bases with no gene match: 4. Germline-derived CDR1 and CDR2 are SGHVS and FNYEAQ. The CDR3 spans 16 residues. The CDR3 DNA is TGTGCCAGCAGCCCCGGGACTAGCGGGAGTACAGATACGCAGTATTTT. This gives the protein CASSPGTSGSTDTQYF.

The V gene is TRBV4-1, the J gene TRBJ2-1, with 10 bases lining up with TRBD1. CDR3 size: 16 residues. Germline V gene lookup returns CDR1 MGHRA and CDR2 YSYEKL. J was trimmed by 7 bases and V by 4 bases; bases with no gene match: 10. The CDR3 region has the DNA TGCGCCAGCAGCCGACGTCGGACAGGGGGATGGAATGAGCAGTTCTTC. Translating gives CASSRRRTGGWNEQFF.

DNA for the CDR3: TGTGCCAGCAGCCCCCCCTTAGGCCTTCTTACCGGGGAGCTGTTTTTT. Translation gives CASSPPLGLLTGELFF. The chain carries TRBV7-9 and TRBJ2-2; no reliable D call. The V and J ends lost 5 bases and 5 bases respectively, with 18 bases between them. This CDR3 has 16 residues. Per germline, CDR1 SEHNR and CDR2 FQNEAQ (reference sequence).

Only a few counts were recorded for this clone. The chain couples TRBV5-4 to TRBJ2-7, with a possible D match to TRBD1 (6 bases). The CDR3 runs to 12 residues. Germline lookup yields CDR1 SGHNT and CDR2 YYREEE (reference sequence). V was clipped by 0 bases and J by 12 bases, with 13 bases between them. CDR3 loop: CASSLGMGALYF. Here the CDR3 DNA reads TGTGCCAGCAGCTTGGGGATGGGGGCCCTGTACTTC. Drawing the rest from reference TRBV5-4 and TRBJ2-7, the complete variable domain is ETGVTQSPTHLIKTRGQQVTLRCSSQSGHNTVSWYQQALGQGPQFIFQYYREEENGRGNFPPRFSGLQFPNYSSELNVNALELDDSALYLCASSLGMGALYFGPGTRLTVT.

The chain recombines TRBV29-1 with TRBJ2-7; D is undetermined. With 4 bases removed from V and 3 bases from J, the gap between germline ends came to 7 bases. Germline V CDR1 and CDR2: SQVTM, ANQGSEA. The CDR3 is made up of 11 amino acids. The CDR3 bases are TGCAGCGTTGGAGGCGGCTACGAGCAGTACTTC. It encodes CSVGGGYEQYF.

The CDR3 is CASSRVESYNEQFF. Here the CDR3 DNA reads TGTGCCAGCAGCCGTGTTGAGTCCTACAATGAGCAGTTCTTC. The V gene is TRBV11-3, the J gene TRBJ2-1; no clear D. The CDR3 totals 14 residues. Germline values: CDR1 SGHNT, CDR2 YENEEA. Trimming shortened V by 5 bases and J by 1 base, and 9 bases separated the two germline ends. The whole variable domain, filled in from reference TRBV11-3 and TRBJ2-1, reads EAGVVQSPRYKIIEKKQPVAFWCNPISGHNTLYWYLQNLGQGPELLIRYENEEAVDDSQLPKDRFSAERLKGVDSTLKIQPAELGDSAVYLCASSRVESYNEQFFGPGTRLTVL.